Shown below are 27 T cell receptor beta chains from a single sample sequenced in a study of cytomegalovirus exposure and HLA in healthy donors. The PCR had 60 Vbeta and 13 Jbeta primers. Libraries were prepared by immunoSEQ multiplex PCR; TCRdb keeps only in-frame clonotypes and omits some of them. The profile shows 99,000 or so clones, 76% of them singletons. The specimen was PBMCs. These receptors were collected from a man aged 40-49 years in good health and CMV-seropositive.

The genes are TRBV28 and TRBJ2-1; TRBD1 agrees at 9 bases. The germline gives CDR1 MDHEN, CDR2 SYDVKM. The CDR3 runs 15 residues. Trimming at V came to 5 bases and at J to 7 bases, leaving 9 bases not matched to a gene. The CDR3: CASSMPGQGRNEQFF. CDR3 DNA: TGTGCCAGCAGTATGCCGGGACAGGGCCGGAATGAGCAGTTCTTC.

V usage is TRBV11-2 and J usage is TRBJ2-3; 9 bases fit TRBD2. V was clipped by 2 bases and J by 1 base; unmatched bases: 7. Germline-derived CDR1 and CDR2 are SGHAT and FQNNGV. The CDR3 runs 17 residues. The CDR3: CASSLRASGGRTDTQYF. In nucleotides, the CDR3 is TGTGCCAGCAGCTTAAGGGCCAGCGGGGGGCGCACAGATACGCAGTATTTT.

This chain links TRBV11-3 with TRBJ2-7; TRBD1 matches at 7 bases. This CDR3 has 15 amino acids. V dropped 1 base and J dropped 4; count of bases not matched to a gene: 7. Germline V gene sequence: CDR1 SGHNT, CDR2 YENEEA. In DNA, the CDR3 is TGTGCCAGCAGCTTAGTAGGGACAGTCGGATACGAGCAGTACTTC. It is translated as CASSLVGTVGYEQYF.

This clone was seen a handful of times. The chain uses TRBV6-5 and TRBJ2-5; D gene ambiguous. The V gene's germline CDR1 is MNHEY and CDR2 SVGAGI. The CDR3 extends over 15 amino acids. Trimming left V 0 bases short and J 3 bases short, with 11 bases between. The CDR3 DNA follows: TGTGCCAGCAGTTACTCGGGCCTCGTGGAAGAGACCCAGTACTTC. It encodes CASSYSGLVEETQYF.

This clone was seen a handful of times. The chain combines TRBV7-3 with TRBJ2-3; 8 bases align to TRBD2. The CDR3 contains 17 residues. CDR1 and CDR2 from the germline V gene are SGHTA and FQGTGA. J was trimmed by 4 bases and V by 1 base; bases with no gene match: 10. The CDR3 coding sequence is TGTGCCAGCAGCTTAAGGGGGGTCGGGGGGGCCGCAGATACGCAGTATTTT. Its translation: CASSLRGVGGAADTQYF.

The genes are TRBV9 and TRBJ1-3, with TRBD1 as a possible D gene (5 bases). The CDR3 runs 16 residues. The germline V and J ends were trimmed by 4 bases and 2 bases, with 16 bases remaining between them. Germline V gene lookup returns CDR1 SGDLS and CDR2 YYNGEE. CDR3 residues: CASSPTGPAAGNTIYF. The CDR3 DNA reads as TGTGCCAGCAGCCCTACAGGTCCGGCGGCTGGAAACACCATATATTTT.

This clone was seen only a few times. V is TRBV14 and J is TRBJ2-3, with D perhaps TRBD2 (5 bases). Germline lookup yields CDR1 SGHDN and CDR2 FVKESK. Trimming pared 2 bases from V and 6 bases from J, leaving 9 bases between. The CDR3 runs 13 residues. CDR3 in amino acids: CASSQSQRDTQYF. The DNA for the CDR3 is TGTGCCAGCAGCCAATCCCAGCGGGATACGCAGTATTTT.

The V call is TRBV7-2, the J call TRBJ1-3, with 11 bases fitting TRBD1. The V segment lost 3 bases and the J segment 2 bases; nucleotides outside the gene matches: 0. The germline CDR1 and CDR2 sequences are SGHTA and FQGNSA. The CDR3 sequence is 15 residues long. As DNA, the CDR3 is TGTGCCAGCAGCTTGGGACAGGGGGCTGGAAACACCATATATTTT. Translated, it gives CASSLGQGAGNTIYF.

The chain's CDR3 is CASSRTDNEKLFF. The CDR3 DNA is TGTGCCAGCTCACGGACAGATAATGAAAAACTGTTTTTT. The chain couples TRBV18 to TRBJ1-4; TRBD1 might be the D (6 bases). From germline, CDR1 is KGHSH and CDR2 LQKENI. Trimming pared 4 bases from V and 4 bases from J, leaving 7 bases between. The CDR3 runs to 13 residues.

This clone was seen a few times. The V call is TRBV20-1, the J call TRBJ2-1, with D uncertain. The germline V and J ends were trimmed by 5 bases and 8 bases, with 10 bases remaining between them. Germline CDR1 reads DFQATT; CDR2 reads SNEGSKA (reference sequence). The CDR3 has 11 residues. The CDR3 region is CSASREDEQFF. CDR3 DNA sequence: TGCAGTGCTTCAAGAGAGGATGAGCAGTTCTTC.

The V gene is TRBV7-9, the J gene TRBJ1-1, with 7 bases fitting TRBD1. The ends lost 4 bases at V and 2 bases at J; junction bases unmatched: 16. Germline CDR1 and CDR2: SEHNR and FQNEAQ (reference sequence). CDR3 size: 18 residues. As DNA, the CDR3 is TGTGCCAGCAGCTCCCCAGGGGGAAGGGGGGAAGGAAACACTGAAGCTTTCTTT. Amino acids: CASSSPGGRGEGNTEAFF.

This clone was seen just once. The chain recombines TRBV19 with TRBJ2-2, with 9 bases matching TRBD1. This CDR3 is 13 amino acids long. CDR1 LNHDA and CDR2 SQIVND come from the germline V gene (reference sequence). The V segment lost 11 bases and the J segment 6 bases; nucleotides outside the gene matches: 7. CDR3 DNA: TGTGCCTGTGGGACAGGGTATGCCGGGGAGCTGTTTTTT. Translating gives CACGTGYAGELFF.

This clone was counted a few times. This chain uses TRBV13 with TRBJ2-7; D is possibly TRBD2 (5 bases). The CDR3 spans 15 residues. CDR1 is PRHDT and CDR2 is FYEKMQ in the germline V gene (reference sequence). Trimming took off 1 base at V and 9 bases at J, with 19 bases between the two ends. For the CDR3, the DNA is TGTGCCAGCAGCTTAGTACGGCAGGCTAGCTGGGTGCAGTACTTC. Translated, it gives CASSLVRQASWVQYF. Looking up the rest from reference TRBV13 and TRBJ2-7 gives the full variable domain: AAGVIQSPRHLIKEKRETATLKCYPIPRHDTVYWYQQGPGQDPQFLISFYEKMQSDKGSIPDRFSAQQFSDYHSELNMSSLELGDSALYFCASSLVRQASWVQYFGPGTRLTVT.

This clone turned up a few times. CDR3 sequence (DNA): TGTGCCAGCAGTGAGCAAGGCGGCACCGGGGAGCTGTTTTTT. Translation gives CASSEQGGTGELFF. The chain combines TRBV7-2 with TRBJ2-2, with no clear D. Germline-derived CDR1 and CDR2 are SGHTA and FQGNSA. The V gene lost 6 bases and the J gene lost 4 bases, with 12 bases spanning the gap. The CDR3 runs 14 residues.

This clone has just a few counts. V gene TRBV2 combines with J gene TRBJ1-1; TRBD1 is a possible D gene (6 bases). Germline CDR1 is SNHLY and CDR2 is FYNNEI. There are 17 residues in the CDR3. Trimming removed 0 bases at V and 0 bases at J, with 14 bases between. CDR3 sequence (DNA): TGTGCCAGCAGTGAAGCAGTTGGACAGAACATGAACACTGAAGCTTTCTTT. Translated: CASSEAVGQNMNTEAFF. The full variable domain, completed using reference TRBV2 and TRBJ1-1, is EPEVTQTPSHQVTQMGQEVILRCVPISNHLYFYWYRQILGQKVEFLVSFYNNEISEKSEIFDDQFSVERPDGSNFTLKIRSTKLEDSAMYFCASSEAVGQNMNTEAFFGQGTRLTVV.

The rearrangement joins TRBV6-6 to TRBJ1-2, with 10 bases identical to TRBD1. This CDR3 region has 16 residues. Germline trimming cut 3 bases from V and 1 base from J; bases unmatched to any gene: 5. Germline CDR1 reads MNHNY; CDR2 reads SVGAGI (reference sequence). CDR3 protein: CASSYGWDRGNYGYTF. For the CDR3, the DNA is TGTGCCAGCAGTTATGGGTGGGACAGGGGTAACTATGGCTACACCTTC.

The chain links TRBV30 to TRBJ1-6, with unresolved D. V was trimmed by 6 bases and J by 1 base, leaving 7 bases between them. Per germline, CDR1 GTSNPN and CDR2 SVGIG (reference sequence). The CDR3 covers 13 residues. For the CDR3, the DNA is TGTGCCTGCCCCGGTTCCTATAATTCACCCCTCCACTTT. Translating gives CACPGSYNSPLHF. The full variable domain, in which reference TRBV30 and TRBJ1-6 provide the parts outside the CDR3, is SQTIHQWPATLVQPVGSPLSLECTVEGTSNPNLYWYRQAAGRGLQLLFYSVGIGQISSEVPQNLSASRPQDRQFILSSKKLLLSDSGFYLCACPGSYNSPLHFGNGTRLTVT.

V and J are TRBV4-1 and TRBJ1-6; possibly TRBD1 for D (5 bases). V was cut by 4 bases and J by 10 bases, with 14 bases left in between. This CDR3 comprises 14 residues. CDR1 is MGHRA, CDR2 YSYEKL, per germline. The CDR3 region is CASSLAQAGSPLHF. The CDR3 DNA reads as TGCGCCAGCAGCCTTGCACAGGCAGGGTCACCCCTCCACTTT.

V usage is TRBV9 and J usage is TRBJ1-1, with a weak D call TRBD1 (5 bases). From germline, CDR1 is SGDLS and CDR2 YYNGEE. V lost 5 bases to trimming and J lost 2 bases, with 13 bases between them. The CDR3 sequence is 14 residues long. The CDR3 loop is CASRAQGFNTEAFF. The CDR3 DNA is TGTGCCAGCAGAGCTCAGGGCTTTAACACTGAAGCTTTCTTT.

The chain recombines TRBV19 with TRBJ2-7; the match to TRBD2 covers 10 bases. The germline gives CDR1 LNHDA, CDR2 SQIVND (reference sequence). After removal of 4 bases from V and 0 bases from J, the junction contained 3 bases not matched to a gene. This CDR3 contains 15 residues. As DNA, the CDR3 is TGTGCCAGTAGTACCGCTAGCGGGAGCTCCTACGAGCAGTACTTC. It translates to CASSTASGSSYEQYF.

As to this clone: The same CDR3 is also encoded by other DNA sequences in this sample. The rearrangement links TRBV29-1 to TRBJ2-7; 8 positions match TRBD1. This CDR3 has 12 residues. J lost 2 bases, V lost 4 bases, and 1 base had no gene match. Germline loops: CDR1 SQVTM, CDR2 ANQGSEA. The CDR3: CSVGTGTYEQYF. As DNA, the CDR3 is TGCAGCGTTGGGACAGGGACCTACGAGCAGTACTTC.

The CDR3 nucleotides are TGTGCCAGCAGCTCTCGTACCGGGGAGCTGTTTTTT. Its translation: CASSSRTGELFF. This chain links TRBV7-3 with TRBJ2-2; the D is unclear. Germline values: CDR1 SGHTA, CDR2 FQGTGA. The germline V and J ends were trimmed by 4 bases and 5 bases, with 5 bases remaining between them. The CDR3 runs 12 residues. Complete variable domain (other parts from reference TRBV7-3 and TRBJ2-2): GAGVSQTPSNKVTEKGKYVELRCDPISGHTALYWYRQSLGQGPEFLIYFQGTGAADDSGLPNDRFFAVRPEGSVSTLKIQRTERGDSAVYLCASSSRTGELFFGEGSRLTVL.

This chain joins TRBV7-2 and TRBJ1-2; a weak D match, TRBD1 (6 bases). This CDR3 has 17 residues. CDR1 SGHTA and CDR2 FQGNSA come from the germline V gene. The ends were cut back, 4 bases at V and 2 bases at J, with 20 bases in the middle. The CDR3 loop is CASSSSPGHLQNYGYTF. The DNA of the CDR3 is TGTGCCAGCAGCTCCTCCCCGGGACACCTACAAAACTATGGCTACACCTTC.

The rearrangement joins TRBV2 to TRBJ2-1; 12 bases are a match to TRBD2. The CDR3 totals 18 residues. The germline V gene has CDR1 SNHLY and CDR2 FYNNEI. J gave up 7 bases and V 4 bases, and 14 bases lay outside the gene matches. CDR3 DNA sequence: TGTGCCAGCAGTGGGACTAGCGGGGCACCATCGTCAACTAATGAGCAGTTCTTC. It encodes CASSGTSGAPSSTNEQFF.

The chain is built from TRBV27 and TRBJ2-1, with a possible D match to TRBD1 (5 bases). Germline V CDR1 and CDR2: MNHEY, SMNVEV (reference sequence). V lost 3 bases and J 0 bases, leaving 9 bases between the germline ends. The CDR3 spans 15 residues. In DNA, the CDR3 is TGTGCCAGCAGTTTTGACAGCTACTCCTACAATGAGCAGTTCTTC. Translation gives CASSFDSYSYNEQFF.

The rearrangement uses TRBV9 and TRBJ1-2, with 10 bases fitting TRBD1. The V segment lost 0 bases and the J segment 6 bases; nucleotides outside the gene matches: 5. The CDR3 runs 15 residues. The V gene's germline CDR1 is SGDLS and CDR2 YYNGEE. Here the CDR3 reads CASSVALGQGDGYTF. The CDR3, as DNA: TGTGCCAGCAGCGTAGCCCTCGGACAGGGGGATGGCTACACCTTC.

The table lists this clone with a few counts. The V call is TRBV11-3, the J call TRBJ2-1, with D possibly matching TRBD1 (5 bases). Germline lookup yields CDR1 SGHNT and CDR2 YENEEA. The CDR3 length is 14 residues. V lost 5 bases and J lost 7, with 15 bases in between. The CDR3 sequence is CASSLYRKGNEQFF. In DNA form, the CDR3 reads TGTGCCAGCAGCCTTTACAGGAAGGGGAATGAGCAGTTCTTC. The variable domain in full, completed from reference TRBV11-3 and TRBJ2-1, reads EAGVVQSPRYKIIEKKQPVAFWCNPISGHNTLYWYLQNLGQGPELLIRYENEEAVDDSQLPKDRFSAERLKGVDSTLKIQPAELGDSAVYLCASSLYRKGNEQFFGPGTRLTVL.